This T cell receptor beta chain was retrieved from a study of OX40 agonist ivuxolimab in advanced cancers. Looking at the study overall: The group had a mean age of about 60 years, ranged from 23 to 79, and was 80% to 85% male. Study-wide results and limits: Partial responders dosed at 0.1-3.0 mg/kg displayed clonal expansion ranking among the lowest.

Profiling relied on immunoSEQ multiplex PCR, and the TCRdb table lists in-frame clones only, not all of them. Counted here are approximately 84,000 clones, roughly nine tenths occurring once; the ten biggest clones make up about 0.2%. Samples of blood were obtained at baseline, on cycle 4 day 1, and on cycle 7 day 1. This clone was observed a few times. Its antigen remains unidentified. Given the absence of the conserved phenylalanine or tryptophan at the CDR3 end, a read error is likely. Because the CDR3's place on the DNA is in doubt, the DNA is left out and the CDR3 is given as listed by TCRdb. The CDR3 sequence runs 10 residues, both termini included.

This TCR was recovered from an adult with an advanced solid tumor such as melanoma, head and neck, liver or kidney cancer. The chain couples TRBV21-1 to TRBJ1-1. TRBV21-1 is classified as a pseudogene. The sequences come from CD4+ or CD8+ T cells sorted from blood, collected in a trial of the OX40 agonist ivuxolimab. CDR3 sequence: CASSKGTVFD.